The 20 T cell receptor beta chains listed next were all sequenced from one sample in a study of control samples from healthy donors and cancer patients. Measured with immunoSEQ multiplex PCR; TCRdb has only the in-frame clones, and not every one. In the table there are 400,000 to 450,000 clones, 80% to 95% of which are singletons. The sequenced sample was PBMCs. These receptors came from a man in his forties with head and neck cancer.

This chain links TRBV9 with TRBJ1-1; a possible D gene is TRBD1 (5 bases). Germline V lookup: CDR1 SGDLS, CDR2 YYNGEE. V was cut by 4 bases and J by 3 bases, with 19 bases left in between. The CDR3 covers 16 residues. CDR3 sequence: CASSPGLGLRDTEAFF. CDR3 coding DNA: TGTGCCAGCAGCCCAGGGTTGGGGCTTCGTGACACTGAAGCTTTCTTT.

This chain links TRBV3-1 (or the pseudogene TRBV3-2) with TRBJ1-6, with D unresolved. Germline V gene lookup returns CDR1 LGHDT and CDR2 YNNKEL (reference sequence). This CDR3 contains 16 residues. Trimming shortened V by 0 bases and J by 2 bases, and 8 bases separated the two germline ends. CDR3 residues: CASSQESPPYNSPLHF. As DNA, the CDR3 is TGTGCCAGCAGCCAAGAGTCCCCTCCCTATAATTCACCCCTCCACTTT.

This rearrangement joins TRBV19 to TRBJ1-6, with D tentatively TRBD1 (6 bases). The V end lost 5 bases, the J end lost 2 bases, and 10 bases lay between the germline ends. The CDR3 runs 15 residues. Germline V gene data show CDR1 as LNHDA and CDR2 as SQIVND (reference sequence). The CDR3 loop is CASSPRGAYNSPLHF. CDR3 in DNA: TGTGCCAGTAGTCCCAGGGGCGCCTATAATTCACCCCTCCACTTT.

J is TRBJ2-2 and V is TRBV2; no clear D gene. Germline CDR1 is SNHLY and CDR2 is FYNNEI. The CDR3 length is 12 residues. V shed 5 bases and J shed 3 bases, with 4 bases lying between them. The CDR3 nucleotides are TGTGCCAGCAGTCTGGACACCGGGGAGCTGTTTTTT. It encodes CASSLDTGELFF.

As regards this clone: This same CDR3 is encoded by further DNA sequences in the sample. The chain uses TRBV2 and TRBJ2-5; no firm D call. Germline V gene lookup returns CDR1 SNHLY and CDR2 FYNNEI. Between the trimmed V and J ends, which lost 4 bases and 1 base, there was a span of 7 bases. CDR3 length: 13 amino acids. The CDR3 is CASSGTRQETQYF. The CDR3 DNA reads TGTGCCAGCAGTGGCACCCGCCAAGAGACCCAGTACTTC.

CDR3 amino acids: CASRIFRGNTEAFF. For the CDR3, the DNA is TGTGCCAGCCGAATTTTCCGGGGGAACACTGAAGCTTTCTTT. This chain joins TRBV3-1 (or the pseudogene TRBV3-2) and TRBJ1-1; D gene unclear. Germline V gene sequence: CDR1 LGHDT, CDR2 YNNKEL (reference sequence). V shed 8 bases and J shed 1 base, with 14 bases lying between them. The CDR3 has 14 amino acids.

CDR3 sequence reads: CAWRSDLETQYF. CDR3 DNA sequence: TGTGCCTGGAGAAGTGACCTGGAGACCCAGTACTTC. The chain is built from TRBV30 and TRBJ2-5; D not resolved. Germline V CDR1 and CDR2: GTSNPN, SVGIG (reference sequence). The CDR3 contains 12 residues. V was clipped by 3 bases and J by 5 bases, with 10 bases between them.

The CDR3 nucleotides are TGTGCCAGCAGTTCTCCACGACAGGTAATAGGATACGAGCAGTACTTC. Translating gives CASSSPRQVIGYEQYF. The V call is TRBV27, the J call TRBJ2-7; tentative D call: TRBD1 (6 bases). Germline-derived CDR1 and CDR2 are MNHEY and SMNVEV (reference sequence). Trimming removed 4 bases from V and 4 bases from J, with 20 bases in between. The CDR3 length is 16 residues.

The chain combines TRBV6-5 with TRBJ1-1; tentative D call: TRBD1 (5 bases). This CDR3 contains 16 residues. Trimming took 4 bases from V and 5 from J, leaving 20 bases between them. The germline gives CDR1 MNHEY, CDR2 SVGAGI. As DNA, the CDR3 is TGTGCCAGCAGTTCCCTCGCCGTTGGGGCCGGGACTGAAGCTTTCTTT. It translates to CASSSLAVGAGTEAFF.

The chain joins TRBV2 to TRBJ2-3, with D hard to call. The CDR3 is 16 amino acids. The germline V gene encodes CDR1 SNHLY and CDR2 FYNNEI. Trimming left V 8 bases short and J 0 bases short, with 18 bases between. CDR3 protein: CASGREVLPSTDTQYF. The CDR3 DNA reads TGTGCCAGCGGCAGAGAAGTGCTACCTAGCACAGATACGCAGTATTTT. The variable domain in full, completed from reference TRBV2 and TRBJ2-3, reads EPEVTQTPSHQVTQMGQEVILRCVPISNHLYFYWYRQILGQKVEFLVSFYNNEISEKSEIFDDQFSVERPDGSNFTLKIRSTKLEDSAMYFCASGREVLPSTDTQYFGPGTRLTVL.

The CDR3: CASSARLGNTIYF. The DNA of the CDR3 is TGTGCCAGCAGCGCTCGACTCGGAAACACCATATATTTT. The chain carries TRBV9 and TRBJ1-3; D not resolved. The V gene's germline CDR1 is SGDLS and CDR2 YYNGEE. Trimming shortened V by 3 bases and J by 4 bases, and 8 bases separated the two germline ends. The length of the CDR3 is 13 residues.

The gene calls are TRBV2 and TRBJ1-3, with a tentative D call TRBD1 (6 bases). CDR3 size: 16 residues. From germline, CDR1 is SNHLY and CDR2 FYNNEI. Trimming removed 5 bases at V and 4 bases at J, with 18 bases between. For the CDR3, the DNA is TGTGCCAGCAGTACCCCGGGGGCCAGAGCAGGAAACACCATATATTTT. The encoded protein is CASSTPGARAGNTIYF.

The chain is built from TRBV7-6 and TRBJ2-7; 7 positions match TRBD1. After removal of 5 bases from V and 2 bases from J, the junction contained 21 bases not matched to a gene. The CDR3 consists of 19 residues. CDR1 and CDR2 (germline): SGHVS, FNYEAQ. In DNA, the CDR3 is TGTGCCAGCAGCCATCCCTCCCCCCCGACAGGGAATTTGCCCTACGAGCAGTACTTC. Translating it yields CASSHPSPPTGNLPYEQYF.

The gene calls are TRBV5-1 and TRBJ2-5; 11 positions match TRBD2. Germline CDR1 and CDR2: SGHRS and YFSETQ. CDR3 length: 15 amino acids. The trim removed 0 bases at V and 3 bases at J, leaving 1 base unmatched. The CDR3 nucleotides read TGCGCCAGCAGCTTGGGACTAGCGGGGAAAGAGACCCAGTACTTC. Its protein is CASSLGLAGKETQYF.

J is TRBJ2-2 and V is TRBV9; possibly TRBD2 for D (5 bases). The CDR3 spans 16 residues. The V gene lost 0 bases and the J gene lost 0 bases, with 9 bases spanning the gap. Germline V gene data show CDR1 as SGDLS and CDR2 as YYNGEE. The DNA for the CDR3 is TGTGCCAGCAGCGTAGGCGGAGGATCGAACACCGGGGAGCTGTTTTTT. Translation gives CASSVGGGSNTGELFF.

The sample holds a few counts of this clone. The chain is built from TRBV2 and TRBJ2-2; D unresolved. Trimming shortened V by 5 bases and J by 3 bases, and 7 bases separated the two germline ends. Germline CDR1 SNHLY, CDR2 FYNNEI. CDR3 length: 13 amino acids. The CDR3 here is CASSPDYTGELFF. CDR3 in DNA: TGTGCCAGCAGTCCTGACTACACCGGGGAGCTGTTTTTT.

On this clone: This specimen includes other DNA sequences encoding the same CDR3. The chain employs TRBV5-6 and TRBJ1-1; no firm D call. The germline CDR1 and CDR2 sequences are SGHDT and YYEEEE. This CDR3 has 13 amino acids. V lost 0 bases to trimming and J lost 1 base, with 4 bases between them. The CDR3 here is CASSLGRNTEAFF. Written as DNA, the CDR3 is TGTGCCAGCAGCTTGGGCAGGAACACTGAAGCTTTCTTT.

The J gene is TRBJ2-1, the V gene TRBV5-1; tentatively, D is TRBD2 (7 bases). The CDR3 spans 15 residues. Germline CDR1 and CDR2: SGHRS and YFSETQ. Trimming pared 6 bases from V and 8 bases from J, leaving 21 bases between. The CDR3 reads CASTSSGGPIDEQFF. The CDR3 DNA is TGCGCCAGCACCTCTTCGGGGGGCCCCATCGATGAGCAGTTCTTC.

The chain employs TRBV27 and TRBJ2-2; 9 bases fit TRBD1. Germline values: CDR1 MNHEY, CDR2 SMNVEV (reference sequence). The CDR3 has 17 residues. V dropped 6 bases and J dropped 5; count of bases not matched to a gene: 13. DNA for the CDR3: TGTGCCAGCAGCCGGCGTCGGACAGGGGAAGTGACCGGGGAGCTGTTTTTT. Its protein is CASSRRRTGEVTGELFF.

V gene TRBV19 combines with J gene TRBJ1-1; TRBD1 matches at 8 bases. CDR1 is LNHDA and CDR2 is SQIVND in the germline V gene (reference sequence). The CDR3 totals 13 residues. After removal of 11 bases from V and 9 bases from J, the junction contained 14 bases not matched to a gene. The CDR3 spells CASKSLDRGQAFF. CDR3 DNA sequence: TGTGCCTCAAAGTCACTTGACAGGGGCCAAGCTTTCTTT.